What follows describes a single T cell receptor (beta chain). Its matching antigen is unknown. One base away lies a much larger clone, so this may be a sequencing read error. For TCR beta, libraries came from iRepertoire HTBI primers and Arm-PCR of CDR3 regions. A single record per CDR3 protein comes from TCRdb applying MiXCR to the multiplex PCR reads. The table records fewer than 450,000 distinct CDR3 sequences, approximately 15% of them present only once. The CDR3 covers 14 residues. The V end was cut by 9 bases, the J end by 0 bases, with 15 bases between. The V gene's germline CDR1 is PRHDT and CDR2 FYEKMQ (reference sequence). The data were taken from a study of regulatory T cells in long-lasting Graves disease. Indicated time point: newly diagnosed GD, antithyroid drugs for less than 3 months. After RNA was extracted from PBMCs, the TCR library was made from it. Study conclusions and caveats: Accuracy may have been reduced by the small sample size.

These data were also reused for a study on T cells in Graves' hyperthyroidism and ophthalmopathy. This second report adds: Using the HTBI primer set, a first-round RT-PCR was run on the TCR CDR3.

The sequenced sample was peripheral blood mononuclear cells (PBMCs), obtained at new diagnosis, from a patient treated with antithyroid drugs. This sequence was found in a woman aged 40 to 50 with Graves disease. The genes are TRBV13 and TRBJ2-7, with D possibly matching TRBD1 (5 bases). As DNA, the CDR3 is TGTGCCAGAAGCAGACAGCAGTTCTCCTACGAGCAGTACTTC. Protein sequence: CARSRQQFSYEQYF.